This passage covers 26 T cell receptor beta chains from one sample sequenced in a study of T cell responses to AZD1222 COVID-19 vaccine. Clones were read by immunoSEQ multiplex PCR, and TCRdb kept only the in-frame ones, dropping some. The sample consists of around 150,000 clones, 94% of them appearing once. Sequenced here: peripheral blood, sampled on day 0 of AZD1222 vaccination. These receptors were collected from an adult in good health.

About this clone itself: The junction shows a germline mismatch at one end, possibly a read error. CDR3 DNA: TGTGCCAGCAGCTTAGAGGTGTCCTCTCGAAACACCATATATTTT. Translation: CASSLEVSSRNTIYF. V is TRBV7-8 and J is TRBJ1-3; D not certain. Per the germline V gene, CDR1 is SGHVS and CDR2 is FQNEAQ. This CDR3 has 15 residues.

This chain connects TRBV7-2 to TRBJ1-4; 7 nucleotides match TRBD1. The CDR3 totals 18 residues. V dropped 4 bases and J dropped 1; count of bases not matched to a gene: 12. CDR1 and CDR2 (germline): SGHTA, FQGNSA. This chain's CDR3 is CASSSPSDRRVTNEKLFF. The DNA for the CDR3 is TGTGCCAGCAGCTCCCCCTCGGACAGGCGAGTAACTAATGAAAAACTGTTTTTT.

The gene calls are TRBV7-8 and TRBJ2-3; 9 bases fit TRBD1. Germline CDR1 reads SGHVS; CDR2 reads FQNEAQ. V lost 5 bases to trimming and J lost 2 bases; unmatched junction nucleotides: 8. The CDR3 length is 16 residues. CDR3 in DNA: TGTGCCAGCAGCCAGACAGGGGGGCCCCTCACAGATACGCAGTATTTT. It encodes CASSQTGGPLTDTQYF.

The rearrangement uses TRBV19 and TRBJ1-1; D perhaps matches TRBD1 (5 bases). Germline CDR1 is LNHDA and CDR2 is SQIVND (reference sequence). Between the trimmed V and J ends, which lost 5 bases and 5 bases, there was a span of 24 bases. The CDR3 spans 17 residues. This CDR3 reads CASSLGLGPGSGTEAFF. The CDR3 coding sequence is TGTGCCAGTAGTCTGGGACTAGGGCCGGGGTCGGGGACTGAAGCTTTCTTT.

The chain uses TRBV29-1 and TRBJ1-3; the D gene is possibly TRBD1 (5 bases). V dropped 5 bases and J dropped 4 bases, with 21 bases sitting between them. Germline CDR1 and CDR2: SQVTM and ANQGSEA. This CDR3 spans 16 amino acids. The CDR3: CSVKLGGQGPGNTIYF. In DNA, the CDR3 is TGCAGCGTTAAACTAGGAGGGCAGGGCCCAGGAAACACCATATATTTT. The complete variable domain, with remaining parts taken from reference TRBV29-1 and TRBJ1-3, reads SAVISQKPSRDICQRGTSLTIQCQVDSQVTMMFWYRQQPGQSLTLIATANQGSEATYESGFVIDKFPISRPNLTFSTLTVSNMSPEDSSIYLCSVKLGGQGPGNTIYFGEGSWLTVV.

The chain has TRBV5-5 and TRBJ2-7, with D unclear. Looked up from germline, CDR1 is SGHKS and CDR2 is YYEKEE (reference sequence). The CDR3 runs 13 residues. Between the trimmed V and J ends, which lost 5 bases and 2 bases, there was a span of 11 bases. CDR3 in DNA: TGTGCCAGCAGACCGGACGGCACCTACGAGCAGTACTTC. Protein product: CASRPDGTYEQYF. The complete variable domain, with remaining parts taken from reference TRBV5-5 and TRBJ2-7, reads DAGVTQSPTHLIKTRGQQVTLRCSPISGHKSVSWYQQVLGQGPQFIFQYYEKEERGRGNFPDRFSARQFPNYSSELNVNALLLGDSALYLCASRPDGTYEQYFGPGTRLTVT.

V is TRBV19 and J is TRBJ2-2; the D gene is possibly TRBD2 (5 bases). Trimming left V 6 bases short and J 8 bases short, with 22 bases between. Germline V gene lookup returns CDR1 LNHDA and CDR2 SQIVND (reference sequence). This CDR3 comprises 16 residues. CDR3 nucleotides: TGTGCCAGTAGAGGCGTGTGGGGTCAGCGGACGGGGGAGCTGTTTTTT. It yields the protein CASRGVWGQRTGELFF.

This chain joins TRBV10-1 and TRBJ2-1; D may correspond to TRBD1 or TRBD2 (5 bases each). Per germline, CDR1 WNHNN and CDR2 SYGVQD (reference sequence). The ends were cut back, 4 bases at V and 6 bases at J, with 13 bases in the middle. The CDR3 length is 14 residues. CDR3 bases: TGCGCCAGCAGTGTAGGGACGGTCGGCAATGAGCAGTTCTTC. Protein: CASSVGTVGNEQFF.

V is TRBV2 and J is TRBJ2-1, with D unresolved. The CDR3 is 14 residues long. Per the germline V gene, CDR1 is SNHLY and CDR2 is FYNNEI. Trimming shortened V by 3 bases and J by 4 bases, and 10 bases separated the two germline ends. CDR3 residues: CASSDSFFYNEQFF. The CDR3 nucleotides are TGTGCCAGCAGTGACAGCTTCTTTTACAATGAGCAGTTCTTC. Full variable domain (rest looked up from reference TRBV2 and TRBJ2-1): EPEVTQTPSHQVTQMGQEVILRCVPISNHLYFYWYRQILGQKVEFLVSFYNNEISEKSEIFDDQFSVERPDGSNFTLKIRSTKLEDSAMYFCASSDSFFYNEQFFGPGTRLTVL.

The chain joins TRBV9 to TRBJ2-3; 8 bases align to TRBD1. The CDR3 totals 15 residues. Germline loops: CDR1 SGDLS, CDR2 YYNGEE. V dropped 4 bases and J dropped 0; count of bases not matched to a gene: 4. Here the CDR3 DNA reads TGTGCCAGCAGCCGCGGACAGGGTAGCACAGATACGCAGTATTTT. Translated, it gives CASSRGQGSTDTQYF.

The chain uses TRBV11-2 and TRBJ2-1, with D perhaps TRBD2 (7 bases). V lost 6 bases and J 6 bases, leaving 21 bases between the germline ends. The CDR3 has 16 residues. The germline gives CDR1 SGHAT, CDR2 FQNNGV. The CDR3 nucleotides are TGTGCCAGCAGAAATCGGAGGGGGGGGTTAAGCAATGAGCAGTTCTTC. This sequence encodes CASRNRRGGLSNEQFF.

CDR3 residues: CASSYSGLAGTDTQYF. The CDR3 nucleotides read TGTGCCAGCAGTTACTCGGGACTAGCCGGCACAGATACGCAGTATTTT. V and J are TRBV6-2 or TRBV6-3 and TRBJ2-3; TRBD2 agrees at 9 bases. CDR3 length: 16 residues. V lost 0 bases, J lost 1 base, and 2 bases stayed unmatched. Germline V lookup: CDR1 MNHEY, CDR2 SVGEGT.

The chain has TRBV7-3 and TRBJ1-5; D gene unclear. V gave up 8 bases and J gave up 3 bases, with 8 bases separating them. CDR1 and CDR2 (germline): SGHTA, FQGTGA. CDR3 length: 12 residues. The CDR3 spells CASVWVNQPQHF. In DNA, the CDR3 is TGTGCCAGCGTCTGGGTCAATCAGCCCCAGCATTTT. Supplemented by reference TRBV7-3 and TRBJ1-5, the full variable domain reads GAGVSQTPSNKVTEKGKYVELRCDPISGHTALYWYRQSLGQGPEFLIYFQGTGAADDSGLPNDRFFAVRPEGSVSTLKIQRTERGDSAVYLCASVWVNQPQHFGDGTRLSIL.

This chain links TRBV12-5 with TRBJ1-2; a weak D match, TRBD1 (5 bases). The CDR3 sequence is 13 residues long. Germline loops: CDR1 LGHNT, CDR2 FRNRAP. With 1 base removed from V and 4 bases from J, the gap between germline ends came to 7 bases. This CDR3 is CASGLETVYGYTF. The CDR3 region has the DNA TGTGCTAGTGGTTTGGAGACAGTCTATGGCTACACCTTC.

The gene calls are TRBV7-6 and TRBJ1-4, with D perhaps matching TRBD1 (5 bases). The germline gives CDR1 SGHVS, CDR2 FNYEAQ. The CDR3 has 15 amino acids. V was pared by 2 bases and J by 8 bases, with 15 bases between. The CDR3, as DNA: TGTGCCAGCAGCTTACAGGGACGGGCGTTAGAAAAACTGTTTTTT. Residues: CASSLQGRALEKLFF.

The chain has TRBV24-1 and TRBJ2-7; perhaps TRBD2 as D (6 bases). CDR1 is KGHDR and CDR2 is SFDVKD in the germline V gene. The V and J ends lost 3 bases and 3 bases respectively, with 11 bases between them. This CDR3 comprises 14 residues. CDR3 sequence (DNA): TGTGCCACCAGTGATGGAGGGCCGGTCTACGAGCAGTACTTC. As protein: CATSDGGPVYEQYF.

The rearrangement uses TRBV6-5 and TRBJ1-5; D is undetermined. The germline V and J ends were trimmed by 6 bases and 4 bases, with 7 bases remaining between them. CDR1 and CDR2 from the germline V gene are MNHEY and SVGAGI. There are 12 residues in the CDR3. The CDR3 nucleotides read TGTGCCAGCAGAGGCGGAAATCAGCCCCAGCATTTT. It translates to CASRGGNQPQHF.

This clone was seen only once. J is TRBJ1-6 and V is TRBV5-4; tentative D call: TRBD1 (5 bases). The CDR3 is made up of 17 amino acids. V lost 2 bases to trimming and J lost 5 bases, with 17 bases between them. Germline lookup yields CDR1 SGHNT and CDR2 YYREEE (reference sequence). CDR3 coding DNA: TGTGCCAGCAGCTTAGTCCCTGGGACGGGAAATAATTCACCCCTCCACTTT. Its translation is CASSLVPGTGNNSPLHF.

This chain links TRBV5-1 with TRBJ2-3; 8 nucleotides line up with TRBD2. V lost 6 bases and J lost 1; bases outside the gene matches: 13. CDR1 SGHRS and CDR2 YFSETQ come from the germline V gene. CDR3 length: 17 residues. The CDR3 coding sequence is TGCGCCAGCAACAGCTTCTCCGGGGGGGGCGGCACAGATACGCAGTATTTT. It encodes CASNSFSGGGGTDTQYF.

The chain employs TRBV3-1 (or the pseudogene TRBV3-2) and TRBJ2-7; D possibly uses TRBD1 or TRBD2 (5 bases each). The germline V gene encodes CDR1 LGHDT and CDR2 YNNKEL (reference sequence). V was cut by 2 bases and J by 6 bases, with 14 bases left in between. The CDR3 extends over 14 amino acids. CDR3: CASSQRHGGGEQYF. The CDR3, as DNA: TGTGCCAGCAGCCAACGCCACGGTGGGGGCGAGCAGTACTTC.

The rearrangement uses TRBV6-1 and TRBJ1-2; possible D gene TRBD1, 5 bases. The V gene's germline CDR1 is MNHNS and CDR2 SASEGT. The CDR3 consists of 13 residues. V was cut by 0 bases and J by 12 bases, with 14 bases left in between. CDR3 amino acids: CASSEAQGIGNTF. DNA for the CDR3: TGTGCCAGCAGTGAAGCGCAGGGTATTGGAAACACCTTC.

The chain carries TRBV27 and TRBJ2-7; D not certain. This CDR3 is built from 12 residues. Per germline, CDR1 MNHEY and CDR2 SMNVEV (reference sequence). V lost 10 bases to trimming and J lost 1 base, with 11 bases between them. The CDR3 here is CATRVGSYEQYF. DNA of the CDR3: TGTGCCACCCGCGTGGGGTCCTACGAGCAGTACTTC.

With respect to this clone: At one boundary the junction diverges from the germline segment, which might be a read error. The V gene is TRBV6-1, the J gene TRBJ1-2; 7 bases align to TRBD1. The CDR3 has 16 residues. The V gene's germline CDR1 is MNHNS and CDR2 SASEGT. The chain's CDR3 is CASGEGQLFPIYGYTF. The CDR3 region has the DNA TGTGCCAGCGGTGAGGGACAGCTTTTCCCAATCTATGGCTACACCTTC.

This chain links TRBV27 with TRBJ2-1; weak D call: TRBD2 (6 bases). There are 12 residues in the CDR3. V lost 7 bases and J lost 9, with 13 bases in between. Germline V gives CDR1 MNHEY, CDR2 SMNVEV (reference sequence). CDR3 protein: CASIGGSSEQFF. CDR3 bases: TGTGCCAGCATAGGAGGGAGTAGTGAGCAGTTCTTC.

V is TRBV28 and J is TRBJ1-2, with D unclear. V lost 2 bases and J 7 bases, leaving 20 bases between the germline ends. Germline CDR1 and CDR2: MDHEN and SYDVKM. The CDR3 has 16 amino acids. The CDR3: CASSLLLGPFSGGYTF. DNA for the CDR3: TGTGCCAGCAGTTTACTTCTCGGACCCTTTTCTGGTGGCTACACCTTC.

The V and J genes are TRBV5-1 and TRBJ2-5; TRBD1 aligns across 7 bases. The CDR3 covers 16 residues. V gave up 2 bases and J gave up 2 bases; unmatched junction bases: 9. Germline CDR1 reads SGHRS; CDR2 reads YFSETQ. The DNA for the CDR3 is TGCGCCAGCAGCTTAGGATCCAACAGGGGACAAGAGACCCAGTACTTC. Residues: CASSLGSNRGQETQYF.